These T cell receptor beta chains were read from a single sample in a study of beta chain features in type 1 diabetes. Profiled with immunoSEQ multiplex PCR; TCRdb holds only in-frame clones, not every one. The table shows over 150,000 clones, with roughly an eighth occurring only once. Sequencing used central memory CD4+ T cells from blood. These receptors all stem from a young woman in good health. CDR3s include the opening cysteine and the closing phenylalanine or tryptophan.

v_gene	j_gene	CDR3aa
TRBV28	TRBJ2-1	CASMSGTYNEQFF
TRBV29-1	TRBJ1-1	CSVAEGRGNTEAFF
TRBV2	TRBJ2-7	CASSVGLAGLEQYF
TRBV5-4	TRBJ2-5	CASSPSWSAGGEQYF
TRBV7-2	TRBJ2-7	CASSPTLAGAYEQYF
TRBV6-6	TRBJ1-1	CASSNRENTEAFF
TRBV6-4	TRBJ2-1	CASSASGPYNEQFF
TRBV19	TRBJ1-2	CASTGQGPHGYTF
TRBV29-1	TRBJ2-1	CSGGSGEQFF
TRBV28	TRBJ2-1	CASSSGTYNEQFF
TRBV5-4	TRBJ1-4	CASSPGTGIEKLFF
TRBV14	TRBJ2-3	CASSPYRGRGADTQYF
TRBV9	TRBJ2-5	CASTSDTGGQETQYF
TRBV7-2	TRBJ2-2	CASSPDTGELFF
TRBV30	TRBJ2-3	CAWGLGTQSTDTQYF
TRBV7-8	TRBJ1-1	CASSRGGITTEAFF
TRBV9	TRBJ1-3	CASSVDVRVGNTIYF
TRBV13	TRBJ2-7	CASSLRAKQYF
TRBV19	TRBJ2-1	CASKRLAGGNEQFF
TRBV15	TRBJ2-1	CATSGGLPANEQFF
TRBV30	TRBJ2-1	CAWKLAGGANEQFF
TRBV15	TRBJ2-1	CATSFNRGAYNEQFF
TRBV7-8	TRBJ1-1	CASTVSRVDNTEAFF
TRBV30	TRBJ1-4	CAWSAQYNEKLFF
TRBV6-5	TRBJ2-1	CASSYSGTRGFNEQFF
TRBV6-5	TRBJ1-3	CASSYSWTGAGNTIYF
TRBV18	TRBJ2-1	CASSPPTGTEQFF
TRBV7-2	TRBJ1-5	CASSSQGLQQPQHF
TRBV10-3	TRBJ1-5	CATTQGQYSNQPQHF
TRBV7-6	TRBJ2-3	CASSPRVTDTQYF
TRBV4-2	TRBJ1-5	CASSQDGGNSRQPQHF
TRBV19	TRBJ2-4	CASSMATSGLDQYF
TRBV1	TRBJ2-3	CTSSQGWRDTQYF
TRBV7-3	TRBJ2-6	CASSLMEIAGANVLTF
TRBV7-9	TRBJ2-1	CASPGQGRSSYNEQFF
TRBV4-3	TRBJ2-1	CASSQDRVLYNEQFF
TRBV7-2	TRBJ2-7	CASSLVGVYEQYF
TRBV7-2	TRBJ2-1	CASSPRLAGQYNEQFF
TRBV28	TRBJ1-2	CASSRDKYGYTF
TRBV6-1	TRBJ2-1	CASSEKGGEFF
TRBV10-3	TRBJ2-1	CATSGGPANNEQFF